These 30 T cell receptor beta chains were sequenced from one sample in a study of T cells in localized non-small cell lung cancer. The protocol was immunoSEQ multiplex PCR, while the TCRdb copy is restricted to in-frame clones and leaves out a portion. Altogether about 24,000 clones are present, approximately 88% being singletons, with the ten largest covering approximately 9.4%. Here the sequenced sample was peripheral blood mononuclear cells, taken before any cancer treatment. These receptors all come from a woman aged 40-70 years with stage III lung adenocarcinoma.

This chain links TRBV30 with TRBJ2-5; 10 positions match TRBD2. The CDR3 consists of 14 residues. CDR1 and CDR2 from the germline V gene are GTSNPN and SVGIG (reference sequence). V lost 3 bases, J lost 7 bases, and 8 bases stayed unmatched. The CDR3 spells CAWRSAGGQATQYF. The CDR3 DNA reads TGTGCCTGGAGATCAGCGGGGGGGCAGGCGACCCAGTACTTC. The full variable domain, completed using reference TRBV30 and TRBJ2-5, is SQTIHQWPATLVQPVGSPLSLECTVEGTSNPNLYWYRQAAGRGLQLLFYSVGIGQISSEVPQNLSASRPQDRQFILSSKKLLLSDSGFYLCAWRSAGGQATQYFGPGTRLLVL.

As DNA, the CDR3 is TGTGCCTGGAGTGCTAATACAGGACCCTATGGCTACACCTTC. This translates into CAWSANTGPYGYTF. This chain uses TRBV30 with TRBJ1-2, with a possible D match to TRBD1 (5 bases). The CDR3 is made up of 14 amino acids. Trimming left V 1 base short and J 4 bases short, with 13 bases between. Germline V gene lookup returns CDR1 GTSNPN and CDR2 SVGIG (reference sequence).

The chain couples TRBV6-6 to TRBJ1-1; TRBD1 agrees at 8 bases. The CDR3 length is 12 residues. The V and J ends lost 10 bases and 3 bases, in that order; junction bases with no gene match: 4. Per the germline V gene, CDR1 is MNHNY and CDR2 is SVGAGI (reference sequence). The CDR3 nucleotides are TGTGCCACTAAGACAGGGGACACTGAAGCTTTCTTT. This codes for CATKTGDTEAFF.

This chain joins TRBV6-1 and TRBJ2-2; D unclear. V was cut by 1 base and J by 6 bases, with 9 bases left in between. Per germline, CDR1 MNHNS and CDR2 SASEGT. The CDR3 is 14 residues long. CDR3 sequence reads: CASSEGIAPGELFF. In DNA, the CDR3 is TGTGCCAGCAGTGAAGGGATAGCTCCCGGGGAGCTGTTTTTT.

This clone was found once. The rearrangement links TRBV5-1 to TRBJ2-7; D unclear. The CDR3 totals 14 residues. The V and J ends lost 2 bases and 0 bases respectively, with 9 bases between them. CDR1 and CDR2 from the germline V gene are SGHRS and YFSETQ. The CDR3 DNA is TGCGCCAGCAGCTTAGTCGCAAGCTCCTACGAGCAGTACTTC. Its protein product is CASSLVASSYEQYF.

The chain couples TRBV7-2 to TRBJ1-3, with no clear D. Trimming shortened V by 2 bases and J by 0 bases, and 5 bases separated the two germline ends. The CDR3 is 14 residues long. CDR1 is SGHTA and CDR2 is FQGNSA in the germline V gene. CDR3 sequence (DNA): TGTGCCAGCAGCTTATGGGGCTCTGGAAACACCATATATTTT. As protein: CASSLWGSGNTIYF. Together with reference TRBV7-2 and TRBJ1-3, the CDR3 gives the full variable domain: GAGVSQSPSNKVTEKGKDVELRCDPISGHTALYWYRQSLGQGLEFLIYFQGNSAPDKSGLPSDRFSAERTGGSVSTLTIQRTQQEDSAVYLCASSLWGSGNTIYFGEGSWLTVV.

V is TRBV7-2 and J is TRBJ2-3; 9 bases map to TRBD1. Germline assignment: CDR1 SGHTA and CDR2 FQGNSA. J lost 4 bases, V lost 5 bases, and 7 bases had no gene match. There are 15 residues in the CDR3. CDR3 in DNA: TGTGCCAGCAGCCGAGACAGGGGGTTTTCAGATACGCAGTATTTT. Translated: CASSRDRGFSDTQYF. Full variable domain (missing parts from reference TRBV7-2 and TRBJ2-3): GAGVSQSPSNKVTEKGKDVELRCDPISGHTALYWYRQSLGQGLEFLIYFQGNSAPDKSGLPSDRFSAERTGGSVSTLTIQRTQQEDSAVYLCASSRDRGFSDTQYFGPGTRLTVL.

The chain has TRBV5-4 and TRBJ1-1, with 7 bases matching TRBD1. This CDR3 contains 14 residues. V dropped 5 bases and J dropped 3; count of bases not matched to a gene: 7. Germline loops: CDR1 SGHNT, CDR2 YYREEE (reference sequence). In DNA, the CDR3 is TGTGCCAGCAGGAGAAACAGGGGAGACACTGAAGCTTTCTTT. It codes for CASRRNRGDTEAFF.

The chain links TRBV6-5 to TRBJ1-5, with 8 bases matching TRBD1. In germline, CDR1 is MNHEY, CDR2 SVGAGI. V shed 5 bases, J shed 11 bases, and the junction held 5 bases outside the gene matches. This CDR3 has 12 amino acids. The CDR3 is CASSTGTGAQHF. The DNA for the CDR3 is TGTGCCAGCAGTACCGGGACAGGTGCCCAGCATTTT.

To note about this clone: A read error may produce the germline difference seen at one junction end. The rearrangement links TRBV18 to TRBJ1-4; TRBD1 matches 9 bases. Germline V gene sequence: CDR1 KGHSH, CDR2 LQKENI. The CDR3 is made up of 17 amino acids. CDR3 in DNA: TGTGCCAGCTCTCATAGGACAGGGGCAAGCCCGAGCCAAACGACCCAATTT. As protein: CASSHRTGASPSQTTQF.

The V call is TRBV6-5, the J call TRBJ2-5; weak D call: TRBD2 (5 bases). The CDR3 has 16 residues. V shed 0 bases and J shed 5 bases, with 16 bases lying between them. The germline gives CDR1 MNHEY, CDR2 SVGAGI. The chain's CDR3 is CASSYSWTGSVETQYF. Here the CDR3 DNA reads TGTGCCAGCAGTTACTCATGGACGGGATCGGTGGAGACCCAGTACTTC.

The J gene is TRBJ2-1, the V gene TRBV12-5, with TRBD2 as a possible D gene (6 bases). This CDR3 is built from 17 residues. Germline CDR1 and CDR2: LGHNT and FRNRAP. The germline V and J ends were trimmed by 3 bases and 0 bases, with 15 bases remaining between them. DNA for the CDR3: TGTGCTAGTGGTTTACACGTAGCGGTTGGCTCCTACAATGAGCAGTTCTTC. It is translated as CASGLHVAVGSYNEQFF.

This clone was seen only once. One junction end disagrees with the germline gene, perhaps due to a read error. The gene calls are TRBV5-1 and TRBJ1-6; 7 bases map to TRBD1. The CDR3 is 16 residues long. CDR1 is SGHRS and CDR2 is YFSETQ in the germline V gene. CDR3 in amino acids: CANSFQTGAIGSPLHF. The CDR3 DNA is TGCGCCAACAGCTTTCAAACAGGGGCAATCGGGTCACCCCTCCACTTT.

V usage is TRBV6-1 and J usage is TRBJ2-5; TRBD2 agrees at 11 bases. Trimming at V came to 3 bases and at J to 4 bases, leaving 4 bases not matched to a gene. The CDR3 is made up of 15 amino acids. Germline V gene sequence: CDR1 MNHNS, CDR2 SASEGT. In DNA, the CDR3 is TGTGCCAGCAGTGATTTAGCGGGGGGGCCAGAGACCCAGTACTTC. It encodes CASSDLAGGPETQYF.

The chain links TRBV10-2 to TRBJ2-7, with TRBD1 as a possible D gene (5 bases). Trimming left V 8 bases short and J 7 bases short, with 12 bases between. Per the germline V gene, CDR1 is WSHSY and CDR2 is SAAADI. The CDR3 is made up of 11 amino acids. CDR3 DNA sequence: TGCGCCAGCCGTCTGGGGCGGGAGCAGTACTTC. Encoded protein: CASRLGREQYF.

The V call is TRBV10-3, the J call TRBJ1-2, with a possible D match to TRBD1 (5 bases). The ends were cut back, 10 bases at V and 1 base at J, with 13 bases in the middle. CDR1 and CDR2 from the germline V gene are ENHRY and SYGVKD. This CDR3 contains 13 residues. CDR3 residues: CATRYRINYGYTF. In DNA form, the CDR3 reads TGTGCCACCAGATACAGGATTAACTATGGCTACACCTTC.

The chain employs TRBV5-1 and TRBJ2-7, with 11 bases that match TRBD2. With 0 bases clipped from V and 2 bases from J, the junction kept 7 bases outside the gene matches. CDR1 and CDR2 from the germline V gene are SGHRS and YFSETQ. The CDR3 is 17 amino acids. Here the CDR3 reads CASSLAGGSGRAYEQYF. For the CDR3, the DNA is TGCGCCAGCAGCTTGGCCGGGGGTAGCGGGAGGGCCTACGAGCAGTACTTC.

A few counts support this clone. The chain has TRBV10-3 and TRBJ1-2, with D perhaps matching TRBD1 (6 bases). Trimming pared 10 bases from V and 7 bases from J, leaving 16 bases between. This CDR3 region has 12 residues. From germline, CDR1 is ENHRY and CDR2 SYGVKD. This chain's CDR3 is CATGQQGFGYTF. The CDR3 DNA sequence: TGTGCCACCGGACAACAGGGCTTTGGCTACACCTTC.

The chain's CDR3 is CASSSQTGYLDYTF. The CDR3 nucleotides are TGTGCCAGCAGCAGCCAGACAGGGTACCTGGACTACACCTTC. The rearrangement uses TRBV2 and TRBJ1-2; 7 bases are shared with TRBD1. This CDR3 comprises 14 residues. The trim removed 6 bases at V and 10 bases at J, leaving 14 bases unmatched. Germline V gene sequence: CDR1 SNHLY, CDR2 FYNNEI.

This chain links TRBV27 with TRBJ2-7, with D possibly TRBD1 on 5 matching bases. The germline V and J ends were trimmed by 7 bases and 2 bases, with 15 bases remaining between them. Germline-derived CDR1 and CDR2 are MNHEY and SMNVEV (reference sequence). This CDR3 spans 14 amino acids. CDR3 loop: CASKPAGWPYEQYF. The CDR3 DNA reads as TGTGCCAGCAAGCCGGCAGGGTGGCCCTACGAGCAGTACTTC.

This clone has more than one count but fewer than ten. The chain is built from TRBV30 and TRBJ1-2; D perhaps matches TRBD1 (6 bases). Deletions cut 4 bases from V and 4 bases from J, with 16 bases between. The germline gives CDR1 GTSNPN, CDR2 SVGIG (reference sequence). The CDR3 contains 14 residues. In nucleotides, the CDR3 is TGTGCCTGGAACAGGGCCGTTCGAGGCTATGGCTACACCTTC. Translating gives CAWNRAVRGYGYTF.

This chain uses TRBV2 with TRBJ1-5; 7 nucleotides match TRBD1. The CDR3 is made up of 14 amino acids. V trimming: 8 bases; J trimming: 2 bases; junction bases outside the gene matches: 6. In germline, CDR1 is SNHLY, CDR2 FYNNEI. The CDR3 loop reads CASQPQGGNQPQHF. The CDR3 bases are TGTGCCAGCCAGCCCCAGGGGGGCAATCAGCCCCAGCATTTT.

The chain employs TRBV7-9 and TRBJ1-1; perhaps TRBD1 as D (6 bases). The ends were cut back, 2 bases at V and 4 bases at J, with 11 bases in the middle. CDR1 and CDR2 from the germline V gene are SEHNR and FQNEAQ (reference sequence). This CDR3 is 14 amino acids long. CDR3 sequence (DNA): TGTGCCAGCAGCTTAACCGGACAGTCCACTGAAGCTTTCTTT. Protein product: CASSLTGQSTEAFF.

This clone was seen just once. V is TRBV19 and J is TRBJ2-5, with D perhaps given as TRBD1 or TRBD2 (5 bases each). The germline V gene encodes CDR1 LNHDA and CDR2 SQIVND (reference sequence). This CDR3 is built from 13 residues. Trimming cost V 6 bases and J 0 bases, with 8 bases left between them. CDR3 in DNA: TGTGCCAGTAGGTGGGGGAACCAAGAGACCCAGTACTTC. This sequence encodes CASRWGNQETQYF.

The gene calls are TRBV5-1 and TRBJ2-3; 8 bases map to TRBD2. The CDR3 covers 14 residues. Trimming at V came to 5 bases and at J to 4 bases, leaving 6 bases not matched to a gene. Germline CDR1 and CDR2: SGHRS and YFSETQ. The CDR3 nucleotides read TGCGCCAGCAGACTAGCGGCCCTCGCAGATACGCAGTATTTT. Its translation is CASRLAALADTQYF.

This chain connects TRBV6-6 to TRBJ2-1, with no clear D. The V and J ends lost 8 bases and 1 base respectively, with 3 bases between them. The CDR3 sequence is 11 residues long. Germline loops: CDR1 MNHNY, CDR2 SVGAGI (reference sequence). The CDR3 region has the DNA TGTGCCAGCGATTCCTACAATGAGCAGTTCTTC. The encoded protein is CASDSYNEQFF.

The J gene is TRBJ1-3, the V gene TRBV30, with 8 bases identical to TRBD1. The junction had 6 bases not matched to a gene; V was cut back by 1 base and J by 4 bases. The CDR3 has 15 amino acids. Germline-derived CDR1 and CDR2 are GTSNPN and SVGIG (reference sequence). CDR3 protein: CAWSAPGQDGNTIYF. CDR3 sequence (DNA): TGTGCCTGGAGTGCCCCGGGACAGGACGGAAACACCATATATTTT.

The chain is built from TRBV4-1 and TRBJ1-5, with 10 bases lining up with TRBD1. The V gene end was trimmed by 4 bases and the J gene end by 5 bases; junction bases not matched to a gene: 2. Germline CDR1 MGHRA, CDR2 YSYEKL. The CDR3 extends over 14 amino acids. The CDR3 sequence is CASSRGQGDQPQHF. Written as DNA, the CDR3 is TGCGCCAGCAGCCGCGGACAGGGGGATCAGCCCCAGCATTTT.

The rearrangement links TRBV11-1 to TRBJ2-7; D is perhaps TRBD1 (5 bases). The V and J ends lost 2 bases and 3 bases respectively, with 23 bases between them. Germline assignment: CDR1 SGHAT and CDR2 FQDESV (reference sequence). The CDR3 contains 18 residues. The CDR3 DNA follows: TGTGCCAGCAGCTTAACTGGGGATTGGGGCCCCGGAAACTACGAGCAGTACTTC. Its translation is CASSLTGDWGPGNYEQYF.

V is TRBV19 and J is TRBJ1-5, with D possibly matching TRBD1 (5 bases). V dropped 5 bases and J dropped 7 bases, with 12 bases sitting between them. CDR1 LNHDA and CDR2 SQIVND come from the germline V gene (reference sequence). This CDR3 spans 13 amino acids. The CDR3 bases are TGTGCCAGTAGTCTAAGGGGTCAACAGCCCCAGCATTTT. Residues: CASSLRGQQPQHF.